One and the same sample provided the 23 T cell receptor beta chains below, sequenced in a study of shared clonotypes between healthy human individuals. Using immunoSEQ multiplex PCR, the repertoire was profiled, and TCRdb retains in-frame clones only, with some absent. The sample has 2 million to 2.5 million clones; approximately 94% are singletons. The specimen sequenced was naive CD4+ T cells sorted from blood. Specified subset: CD45RA+ positively selected. All receptors derive from a man aged 18 to 30 in good health.

The V and J genes are TRBV6-5 and TRBJ1-1; unclear D gene. The CDR3 is 13 residues long. Trimming removed 6 bases at V and 6 bases at J, with 14 bases between. Looked up from germline, CDR1 is MNHEY and CDR2 is SVGAGI. CDR3 residues: CASSSDKSAEAFF. In DNA, the CDR3 is TGTGCCAGCAGCTCCGACAAGAGTGCTGAAGCTTTCTTT.

V and J are TRBV10-3 and TRBJ1-2; 7 bases map to TRBD1. The CDR3 totals 11 residues. J was trimmed by 6 bases and V by 10 bases; bases with no gene match: 5. Germline CDR1 ENHRY, CDR2 SYGVKD. CDR3 nucleotide sequence: TGTGCCACCGGGACAGATGATGGCTACACCTTC. Translated: CATGTDDGYTF.

This clone was detected only a few times. The V and J genes are TRBV28 and TRBJ1-2; 7 bases line up with TRBD1. CDR1 is MDHEN and CDR2 is SYDVKM in the germline V gene. V lost 6 bases to trimming and J lost 6 bases; unmatched junction nucleotides: 10. This CDR3 comprises 14 residues. DNA of the CDR3: TGTGCCAGCAGGGCTAGGGGGCTGGGGAATGGCTACACCTTC. It translates to CASRARGLGNGYTF.

The rearrangement uses TRBV4-1 and TRBJ1-6; 8 nucleotides line up with TRBD1. The CDR3 has 16 amino acids. The ends lost 6 bases at V and 2 bases at J; junction bases unmatched: 6. Germline V gene lookup returns CDR1 MGHRA and CDR2 YSYEKL. The CDR3 DNA is TGCGCCAGCAGGGGACAGGAGGGGGCCTATAATTCACCCCTCCACTTT. It translates to CASRGQEGAYNSPLHF.

The V and J genes are TRBV9 and TRBJ1-6; no clear D. Trimming removed 8 bases from V and 9 bases from J, with 15 bases in between. Per the germline V gene, CDR1 is SGDLS and CDR2 is YYNGEE. The CDR3 runs to 13 residues. The CDR3 nucleotides read TGTGCCAGAATGAAAAGGTGGTGTTCACCCCTCCACTTT. It translates to CARMKRWCSPLHF.

This clone was seen only once. The rearrangement joins TRBV11-2 to TRBJ1-6; D uncertain. Trimming left V 3 bases short and J 8 bases short, with 11 bases between. The CDR3 is 14 residues long. Per the germline V gene, CDR1 is SGHAT and CDR2 is FQNNGV. For the CDR3, the DNA is TGTGCCAGCAGCTTTCGGCCGAGTGATTCACCCCTCCACTTT. It specifies CASSFRPSDSPLHF. The entire variable domain, with the rest obtained from reference TRBV11-2 and TRBJ1-6, is as follows: EAGVAQSPRYKIIEKRQSVAFWCNPISGHATLYWYQQILGQGPKLLIQFQNNGVVDDSQLPKDRFSAERLKGVDSTLKIQPAKLEDSAVYLCASSFRPSDSPLHFGNGTRLTVT.

This chain connects TRBV6-6 to TRBJ2-2, with D unresolved. The CDR3 is 12 amino acids. Germline V CDR1 and CDR2: MNHNY, SVGAGI (reference sequence). V was trimmed by 2 bases and J by 2 bases, leaving 0 bases between them. The CDR3 protein is CASSYNTGELFF. The CDR3 DNA sequence: TGTGCCAGCAGTTACAACACCGGGGAGCTGTTTTTT.

The genes are TRBV11-3 and TRBJ2-3; possibly TRBD2 for D (6 bases). The ends were cut back, 5 bases at V and 0 bases at J, with 9 bases in the middle. CDR3 size: 14 residues. Germline CDR1 reads SGHNT; CDR2 reads YENEEA. This CDR3 reads CASSGRTSTDTQYF. The CDR3 DNA follows: TGTGCCAGCAGCGGGAGGACTAGCACAGATACGCAGTATTTT.

The chain recombines TRBV19 with TRBJ1-2; TRBD1 is a possible D gene (6 bases). CDR3 length: 14 amino acids. Germline values: CDR1 LNHDA, CDR2 SQIVND (reference sequence). The V gene lost 5 bases and the J gene lost 7 bases, with 17 bases spanning the gap. The CDR3 region has the DNA TGTGCCAGTAGTGGGCAGGGACAAATGAGTGGCTACACCTTC. Protein: CASSGQGQMSGYTF.

The V call is TRBV9, the J call TRBJ2-2, with D tentatively TRBD1 (5 bases). Germline CDR1 reads SGDLS; CDR2 reads YYNGEE. The CDR3 sequence is 16 residues long. Trimming left V 0 bases short and J 4 bases short, with 13 bases between. CDR3 amino acids: CASSVVAGLSTGELFF. The CDR3 DNA sequence: TGTGCCAGCAGCGTAGTCGCAGGGTTGAGCACCGGGGAGCTGTTTTTT.

On this clone: Within the sample, other DNA sequences also encode this same CDR3. The gene calls are TRBV27 and TRBJ2-7; D unclear. Germline loops: CDR1 MNHEY, CDR2 SMNVEV (reference sequence). The CDR3 is made up of 14 amino acids. V lost 5 bases and J lost 4, with 15 bases in between. This CDR3 reads CASSPGRGPYEQYF. The CDR3 DNA reads TGTGCCAGCAGTCCGGGCCGAGGCCCTTACGAGCAGTACTTC.

For the CDR3, the DNA is TGTGCCAGCAGATACCAGGGGGGCAGGAGGAGGCAGCCCCAGCATTTT. This encodes CASRYQGGRRRQPQHF. This sequence joins TRBV5-4 and TRBJ1-5, with 7 bases matching TRBD1. This CDR3 has 16 amino acids. In germline, CDR1 is SGHNT, CDR2 YYREEE (reference sequence). The ends lost 5 bases at V and 7 bases at J; junction bases unmatched: 15. The full variable domain, completed using reference TRBV5-4 and TRBJ1-5, is ETGVTQSPTHLIKTRGQQVTLRCSSQSGHNTVSWYQQALGQGPQFIFQYYREEENGRGNFPPRFSGLQFPNYSSELNVNALELDDSALYLCASRYQGGRRRQPQHFGDGTRLSIL.

J is TRBJ1-2 and V is TRBV7-2; D unclear. Germline CDR1 is SGHTA and CDR2 is FQGNSA. The CDR3 runs to 14 residues. Trimming removed 4 bases at V and 8 bases at J, with 17 bases between. The CDR3 bases are TGTGCCAGCAGCTCCCGGAGGGAGGGTGCCGGCTACACCTTC. It specifies CASSSRREGAGYTF.

The chain uses TRBV11-2 and TRBJ2-7; TRBD2 agrees at 8 bases. CDR1 and CDR2 from the germline V gene are SGHAT and FQNNGV. The CDR3 has 16 amino acids. The V and J ends lost 4 bases and 1 base, in that order; junction bases with no gene match: 9. CDR3 sequence reads: CASSSSAGRGSYEQYF. The DNA for the CDR3 is TGTGCCAGCAGCTCTAGCGCCGGGAGGGGTTCCTACGAGCAGTACTTC.

CDR3 sequence reads: CSVARTASTDTQYF. CDR3 sequence (DNA): TGCAGCGTTGCCCGGACTGCTAGCACAGATACGCAGTATTTT. The genes are TRBV29-1 and TRBJ2-3, with D perhaps matching TRBD2 (5 bases). Trimming shortened V by 4 bases and J by 0 bases, and 11 bases separated the two germline ends. The germline gives CDR1 SQVTM, CDR2 ANQGSEA. The CDR3 contains 14 residues.

This chain connects TRBV5-4 to TRBJ1-2, with D tentatively TRBD1 (6 bases). Germline values: CDR1 SGHNT, CDR2 YYREEE (reference sequence). Deletions cut 5 bases from V and 4 bases from J, with 18 bases between. This CDR3 has 15 residues. CDR3 DNA: TGTGCCAGCAGTTCTCTACAGGGTCTTGGCTATGGCTACACCTTC. As protein: CASSSLQGLGYGYTF.

Regarding this clone: Within the sample, other DNA sequences also encode this same CDR3. The V call is TRBV9, the J call TRBJ2-2; a possible D gene is TRBD2 (7 bases). Germline-derived CDR1 and CDR2 are SGDLS and YYNGEE. CDR3 length equals 16 residues. Trimming took 0 bases from V and 0 from J, leaving 9 bases between them. This chain's CDR3 is CASSVGGGPNTGELFF. CDR3 DNA: TGTGCCAGCAGCGTAGGCGGGGGCCCGAACACCGGGGAGCTGTTTTTT.

The V and J genes are TRBV6-1 and TRBJ2-3; D is perhaps TRBD1 (5 bases). CDR3 size: 15 residues. CDR1 MNHNS and CDR2 SASEGT come from the germline V gene. V lost 1 base and J lost 2, with 10 bases in between. In DNA form, the CDR3 reads TGTGCCAGCAGTGAAGTAGGGGTTTTCACAGATACGCAGTATTTT. Protein product: CASSEVGVFTDTQYF.

The chain joins TRBV6-5 to TRBJ2-5; TRBD1 is a possible D gene (5 bases). The germline V gene has CDR1 MNHEY and CDR2 SVGAGI. V dropped 9 bases and J dropped 0 bases, with 8 bases sitting between them. There are 12 residues in the CDR3. CDR3 nucleotide sequence: TGTGCCAGTCGACAGAACCAAGAGACCCAGTACTTC. This sequence encodes CASRQNQETQYF.

This clone appeared once. This sequence joins TRBV9 and TRBJ2-2; D remains ambiguous. There are 14 residues in the CDR3. V was clipped by 1 base and J by 7 bases, with 11 bases between them. CDR1 and CDR2 from the germline V gene are SGDLS and YYNGEE. CDR3 loop: CASSVNSLIGELFF. The CDR3 DNA reads as TGTGCCAGCAGCGTAAATTCCTTGATCGGGGAGCTGTTTTTT.

The chain combines TRBV7-9 with TRBJ2-5, with D maybe TRBD2 (6 bases). CDR3 length: 16 amino acids. Germline assignment: CDR1 SEHNR and CDR2 FQNEAQ (reference sequence). V was pared by 1 base and J by 5 bases, with 17 bases between. The CDR3 sequence: CASSLGGREERETQYF. In nucleotides, the CDR3 is TGTGCCAGCAGCTTAGGTGGCAGGGAGGAACGGGAGACCCAGTACTTC.

The CDR3 loop is CASSPPGDMRETQYF. CDR3 in DNA: TGTGCCAGCAGTCCTCCGGGAGACATGAGGGAGACCCAGTACTTC. The genes are TRBV2 and TRBJ2-5; TRBD2 is a possible D gene (6 bases). The V and J ends lost 5 bases and 5 bases respectively, with 18 bases between them. CDR1 is SNHLY, CDR2 FYNNEI, per germline. CDR3 length: 15 residues.

CDR3 sequence reads: CASSPRSGDTEAFF. The CDR3 bases are TGTGCCAGCTCACCCAGGAGTGGGGACACTGAAGCTTTCTTT. V usage is TRBV18 and J usage is TRBJ1-1; D call uncertain. Trimming stripped 3 bases from V and 3 bases from J, with 11 bases between. CDR1 KGHSH and CDR2 LQKENI come from the germline V gene. The CDR3 runs to 14 residues.